Detailed here is one T cell receptor beta chain. Produced via immunoSEQ multiplex PCR; TCRdb's table is partial and in-frame only. The data hold approximately 58,000 clones, with around 93% observed a single time. This sample is drawn from a study of OX40 agonist ivuxolimab in advanced cancers. The CDR3 spans 12 residues. Sequenced here: CD4+ or CD8+ T cells sorted from blood, sampled in a trial of the OX40 agonist ivuxolimab. The chain recombines TRBV1 with TRBJ2-1; TRBD2 is the table's D call, not checked against the DNA. TRBV1 is given as a pseudogene. The origin of this receptor is an adult with an advanced solid tumor such as melanoma, head and neck, liver or kidney cancer. The CDR3 region has the DNA TGCGCCAGGAGGAGCTCCTACAATGAGCAGTTCTTC. Its protein is CARRSSYNEQFF.